One sample yielded the 8 T cell receptor beta chains listed below, sequenced in a study of blood T cells in healthy people across ages. Through a sample-barcoded 5' primer and a J-beta primer mix, a second PCR was run for roughly 6 to 11 cycles. MiXCR was run by TCRdb on the 5' RACE reads, yielding one entry per CDR3 protein. The table has approximately 900,000 distinct CDR3 sequences, approximately 49% seen once. The sample comprised blood. The receptor source for this set is a man under 40 in good health.

The CDR3 coding sequence is TGTGCCAGCAGCACCGGGACAGGGTCATATGGCTACACCTTC. It encodes CASSTGTGSYGYTF. The V call is TRBV12-3 or TRBV12-4, the J call TRBJ1-2; TRBD1 agrees at 9 bases. With V trimmed by 6 bases and J by 5 bases, 7 bases remained unmatched. The CDR3 spans 14 residues.

The chain is built from TRBV7-2 and TRBJ2-1, with 9 bases that match TRBD2. J lost 9 bases, V lost 1 base, and 7 bases had no gene match. The CDR3 runs 15 residues. Germline assignment: CDR1 SGHTA and CDR2 FQGNSA. The CDR3 DNA sequence: TGTGCCAGCAGCTTAGTGGGTAGCGGGGGCGGTGAGCAGTTCTTC. Amino acid sequence: CASSLVGSGGGEQFF. The full variable domain, rest sourced from reference TRBV7-2 and TRBJ2-1, is GAGVSQSPSNKVTEKGKDVELRCDPISGHTALYWYRQSLGQGLEFLIYFQGNSAPDKSGLPSDRFSAERTGGSVSTLTIQRTQQEDSAVYLCASSLVGSGGGEQFFGPGTRLTVL.

This clonotype was detected a few times. The chain is built from TRBV4-3 and TRBJ2-3; TRBD2 is a possible D gene (5 bases). Germline CDR1 reads LGHNA; CDR2 reads YSLEER. The CDR3 sequence is 17 residues long. V was clipped by 0 bases and J by 2 bases, with 15 bases between them. This CDR3 is CASSQDGGGRTTDTQYF. In DNA form, the CDR3 reads TGCGCCAGCAGCCAAGATGGCGGAGGTAGGACCACAGATACGCAGTATTTT.

This clonotype was seen a few times. The rearrangement joins TRBV7-9 to TRBJ1-2; D gene unclear. Germline CDR1 reads SEHNR; CDR2 reads FQNEAQ (reference sequence). The CDR3 is 14 residues long. V dropped 5 bases and J dropped 2 bases, with 12 bases sitting between them. CDR3 residues: CASSPSGRNYGYTF. CDR3 sequence (DNA): TGTGCCAGCAGCCCTAGTGGACGGAACTATGGCTACACCTTC.

V usage is TRBV20-1 and J usage is TRBJ2-7, with 8 nucleotides matching TRBD1. The germline V gene has CDR1 DFQATT and CDR2 SNEGSKA (reference sequence). V shed 3 bases and J 6 bases; nucleotides not matched to a gene: 4. CDR3 length equals 12 residues. The CDR3 spells CSARFRGLEQYF. The DNA for the CDR3 is TGCAGTGCTAGGTTCAGGGGGCTCGAGCAGTACTTC.

The V and J genes are TRBV4-1 and TRBJ2-5; no definite D call. This CDR3 has 15 residues. V lost 4 bases and J 1 base, leaving 13 bases between the germline ends. CDR1 is MGHRA, CDR2 YSYEKL, per germline. CDR3 sequence (DNA): TGCGCCAGCAGCCCCCTGATCAGTTCCCAAGAGACCCAGTACTTC. Protein sequence: CASSPLISSQETQYF.

Many counts were recorded for this clonotype. This rearrangement joins TRBV6-1 to TRBJ2-7, with TRBD2 as a possible D gene (5 bases). CDR1 MNHNS and CDR2 SASEGT come from the germline V gene. V lost 8 bases and J 7 bases, leaving 21 bases between the germline ends. The CDR3 totals 14 residues. The CDR3 DNA sequence: TGTGCCAGCCTCCAGGAGGAAGGACTGAGGGAGCAGTACTTC. This codes for CASLQEEGLREQYF.

The chain employs TRBV9 and TRBJ2-3, with TRBD2 matching 11 bases. The CDR3 totals 15 residues. V was pared by 2 bases and J by 3 bases, with 2 bases of the junction left unmatched. Germline V lookup: CDR1 SGDLS, CDR2 YYNGEE. The CDR3 DNA sequence: TGTGCCAGCAGCGTTAGCGGGGGGGCAACAGATACGCAGTATTTT. Translated, it gives CASSVSGGATDTQYF.